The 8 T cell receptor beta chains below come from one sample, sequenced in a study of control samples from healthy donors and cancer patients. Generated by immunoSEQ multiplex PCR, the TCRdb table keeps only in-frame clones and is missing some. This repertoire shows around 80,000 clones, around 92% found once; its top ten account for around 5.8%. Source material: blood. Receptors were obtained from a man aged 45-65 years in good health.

The CDR3 protein is CASSSKREAGYTF. The CDR3 DNA sequence: TGTGCCAGCAGTTCAAAAAGGGAGGCAGGCTACACCTTC. The chain carries TRBV6-5 and TRBJ1-2; the D is unclear. This CDR3 is 13 amino acids long. Germline V CDR1 and CDR2: MNHEY, SVGAGI. V was shortened by 4 bases and J by 8 bases, with 14 bases between the two germline ends.

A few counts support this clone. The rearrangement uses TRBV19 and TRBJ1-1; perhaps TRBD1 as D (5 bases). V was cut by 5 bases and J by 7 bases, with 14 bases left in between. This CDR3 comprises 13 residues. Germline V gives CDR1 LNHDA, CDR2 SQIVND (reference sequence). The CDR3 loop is CASSPWWGSEAFF. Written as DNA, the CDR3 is TGTGCCAGTAGTCCGTGGTGGGGGAGTGAAGCTTTCTTT.

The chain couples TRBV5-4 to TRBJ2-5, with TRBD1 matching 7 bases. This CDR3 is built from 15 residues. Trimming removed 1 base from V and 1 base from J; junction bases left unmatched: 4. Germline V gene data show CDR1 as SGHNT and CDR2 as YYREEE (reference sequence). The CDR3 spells CASSLRGPTQETQYF. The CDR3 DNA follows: TGTGCCAGCAGCTTGAGGGGGCCAACCCAAGAGACCCAGTACTTC.

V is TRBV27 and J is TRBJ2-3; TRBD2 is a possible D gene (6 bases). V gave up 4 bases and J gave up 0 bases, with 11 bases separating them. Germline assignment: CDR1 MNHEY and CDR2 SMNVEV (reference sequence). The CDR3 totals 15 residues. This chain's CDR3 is CASSSTGTSTDTQYF. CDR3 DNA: TGTGCCAGCAGTTCCACCGGGACTAGCACAGATACGCAGTATTTT.

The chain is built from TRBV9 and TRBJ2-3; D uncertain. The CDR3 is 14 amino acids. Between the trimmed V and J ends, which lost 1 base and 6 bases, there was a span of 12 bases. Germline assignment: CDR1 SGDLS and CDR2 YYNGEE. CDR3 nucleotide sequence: TGTGCCAGCAGCGTAAGGCCCTTTGACGATACGCAGTATTTT. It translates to CASSVRPFDDTQYF.

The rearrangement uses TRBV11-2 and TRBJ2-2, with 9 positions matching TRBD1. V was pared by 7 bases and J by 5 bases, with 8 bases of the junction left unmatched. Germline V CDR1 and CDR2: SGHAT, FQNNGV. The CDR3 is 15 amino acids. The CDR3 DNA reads TGTGCCAGCACCGAATTGACAGGGGGGACCGGGGAGCTGTTTTTT. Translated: CASTELTGGTGELFF.

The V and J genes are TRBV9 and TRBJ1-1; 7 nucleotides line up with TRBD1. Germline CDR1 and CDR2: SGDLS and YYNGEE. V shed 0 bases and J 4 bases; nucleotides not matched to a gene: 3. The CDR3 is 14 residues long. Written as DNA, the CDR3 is TGTGCCAGCAGCGTAGCGGCAGGGGGCACTGAAGCTTTCTTT. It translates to CASSVAAGGTEAFF.

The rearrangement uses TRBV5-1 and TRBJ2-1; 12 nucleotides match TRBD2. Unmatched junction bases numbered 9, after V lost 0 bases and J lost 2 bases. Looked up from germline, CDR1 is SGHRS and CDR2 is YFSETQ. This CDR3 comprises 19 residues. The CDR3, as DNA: TGCGCCAGCAGCTTGGAAGGTCTAGCGGGGGGGATTGCCTACAATGAGCAGTTCTTC. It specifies CASSLEGLAGGIAYNEQFF.